This is a list of T cell receptor beta chains from one sample in a study of cytomegalovirus exposure and HLA in healthy donors. Some clones are missing from TCRdb's copy, which holds only in-frame ones; the method was immunoSEQ multiplex PCR. The sample carries roughly 120,000 clones, nearly 65% recorded once. Sequenced material: PBMCs. The receptors shown here come from a man aged 40-50 years in good health and CMV-seropositive. Both conserved end residues are part of each CDR3. Each record gives: V gene, J gene, CDR3 protein.

V gene: TRBV9; J gene: TRBJ2-1; CDR3 protein: CASSVAGGTYNEQFF
V gene: TRBV7-2; J gene: TRBJ2-1; CDR3 protein: CASSFRIAGTYNEQFF
V gene: TRBV9; J gene: TRBJ2-1; CDR3 protein: CASSVDGAGLGYNEQFF
V gene: TRBV5-1; J gene: TRBJ2-5; CDR3 protein: CASSLVSGSGETQYF
V gene: TRBV10-3; J gene: TRBJ2-3; CDR3 protein: CAISKQTHTDTQYF
V gene: TRBV5-4; J gene: TRBJ2-3; CDR3 protein: CASSLLGGNTDTQYF
V gene: TRBV11-2; J gene: TRBJ2-7; CDR3 protein: CASSLDRGTGFYEQYF
V gene: TRBV4-3; J gene: TRBJ1-4; CDR3 protein: CASSQVGTEEKLFF
V gene: TRBV19; J gene: TRBJ1-2; CDR3 protein: CASSIGRENYGYTF
V gene: TRBV5-1; J gene: TRBJ2-3; CDR3 protein: CASSMSGQGTDTQYF
V gene: TRBV2; J gene: TRBJ1-2; CDR3 protein: CASSGEAANYGYTF
V gene: TRBV28; J gene: TRBJ1-2; CDR3 protein: CARSGGVNYGYTF
V gene: TRBV6-5; J gene: TRBJ1-3; CDR3 protein: CASSVTGTGNTIYF
V gene: TRBV18; J gene: TRBJ2-7; CDR3 protein: CASSPLSAGRGREQYF
V gene: TRBV7-9; J gene: TRBJ1-1; CDR3 protein: CASSPSSNTEAFF
V gene: TRBV28; J gene: TRBJ2-2; CDR3 protein: CASGLTQGAVTNTGELFF
V gene: TRBV28; J gene: TRBJ1-3; CDR3 protein: CASSPSVAVSGNTIYF
V gene: TRBV10-3; J gene: TRBJ1-6; CDR3 protein: CAISDRTQNSPLHF
V gene: TRBV5-1; J gene: TRBJ1-5; CDR3 protein: CASSLSRNQPQHF
V gene: TRBV6-1; J gene: TRBJ1-5; CDR3 protein: CASSPGGAGQPQHF
V gene: TRBV6-5; J gene: TRBJ1-5; CDR3 protein: CASSFDQPQHF
V gene: TRBV27; J gene: TRBJ2-5; CDR3 protein: CASSYRTGGETQYF
V gene: TRBV7-9; J gene: TRBJ2-7; CDR3 protein: CASSLDPGQGSEQYF
V gene: TRBV5-8; J gene: TRBJ2-3; CDR3 protein: CASSQLVVTQYF
V gene: TRBV10-3; J gene: TRBJ2-2; CDR3 protein: CAISALAGVDTGELFF
V gene: TRBV5-1; J gene: TRBJ2-2; CDR3 protein: CASSFDSSGTGELFF
V gene: TRBV7-9; J gene: TRBJ1-3; CDR3 protein: CASSLYTSGNTIYF
V gene: TRBV7-2; J gene: TRBJ2-3; CDR3 protein: CASSFQGGGTDTQYF
V gene: TRBV5-6; J gene: TRBJ2-4; CDR3 protein: CASSLRDIQYF
V gene: TRBV10-3; J gene: TRBJ2-1; CDR3 protein: CAISNRDRVYNEQFF
V gene: TRBV5-4; J gene: TRBJ2-7; CDR3 protein: CASSQLAGGLEQYF
V gene: TRBV7-9; J gene: TRBJ1-4; CDR3 protein: CASSPPGGEKLFF
V gene: TRBV5-1; J gene: TRBJ2-5; CDR3 protein: CASSLEGGEETQYF
V gene: TRBV27; J gene: TRBJ2-5; CDR3 protein: CASRGLTQETQYF
V gene: TRBV19; J gene: TRBJ1-2; CDR3 protein: CASNRITGARDYGYTF
V gene: TRBV11-2; J gene: TRBJ2-2; CDR3 protein: CASSFIYRLTGELFF
V gene: TRBV30; J gene: TRBJ2-6; CDR3 protein: CAWRGRPIISGANVLTF
V gene: TRBV2; J gene: TRBJ2-2; CDR3 protein: CASSQGYTGELFF